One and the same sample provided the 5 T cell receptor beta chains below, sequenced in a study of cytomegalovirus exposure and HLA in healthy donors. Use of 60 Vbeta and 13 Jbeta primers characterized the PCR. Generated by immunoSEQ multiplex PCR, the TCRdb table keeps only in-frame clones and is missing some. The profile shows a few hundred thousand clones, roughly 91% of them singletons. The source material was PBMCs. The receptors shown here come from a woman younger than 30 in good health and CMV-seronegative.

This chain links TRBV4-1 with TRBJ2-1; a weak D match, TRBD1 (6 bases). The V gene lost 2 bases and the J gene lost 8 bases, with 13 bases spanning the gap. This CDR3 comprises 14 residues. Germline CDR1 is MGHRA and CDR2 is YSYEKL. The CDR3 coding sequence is TGCGCCAGCAGCCAACACGGACAGTTTGATGAGCAGTTCTTC. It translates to CASSQHGQFDEQFF.

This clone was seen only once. CDR3 residues: CASSFGQGDTEAFF. The CDR3 DNA follows: TGCGCCAGCAGCTTCGGACAGGGGGACACTGAAGCTTTCTTT. This rearrangement joins TRBV5-1 to TRBJ1-1; 10 nucleotides align to TRBD1. Germline loops: CDR1 SGHRS, CDR2 YFSETQ. V shed 2 bases, J shed 3 bases, and the junction held 1 base outside the gene matches. CDR3 size: 14 residues.

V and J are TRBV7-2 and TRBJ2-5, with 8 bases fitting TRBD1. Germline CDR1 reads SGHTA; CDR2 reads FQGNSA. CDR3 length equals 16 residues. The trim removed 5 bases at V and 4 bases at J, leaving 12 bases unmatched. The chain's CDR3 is CASSPSRTGTRETQYF. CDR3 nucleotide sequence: TGTGCCAGCAGCCCCTCCAGGACAGGGACCAGAGAGACCCAGTACTTC. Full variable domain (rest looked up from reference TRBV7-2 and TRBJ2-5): GAGVSQSPSNKVTEKGKDVELRCDPISGHTALYWYRQSLGQGLEFLIYFQGNSAPDKSGLPSDRFSAERTGGSVSTLTIQRTQQEDSAVYLCASSPSRTGTRETQYFGPGTRLLVL.

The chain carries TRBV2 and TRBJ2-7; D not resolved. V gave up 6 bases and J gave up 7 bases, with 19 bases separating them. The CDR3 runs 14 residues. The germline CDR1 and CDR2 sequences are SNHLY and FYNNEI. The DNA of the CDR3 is TGTGCCAGCAGACGCAATCGAGAAACTACGGAGCAGTACTTC. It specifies CASRRNRETTEQYF. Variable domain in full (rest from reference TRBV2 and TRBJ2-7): EPEVTQTPSHQVTQMGQEVILRCVPISNHLYFYWYRQILGQKVEFLVSFYNNEISEKSEIFDDQFSVERPDGSNFTLKIRSTKLEDSAMYFCASRRNRETTEQYFGPGTRLTVT.

CDR3 protein: CASSLGIGVSTDTQYF. In DNA, the CDR3 is TGTGCCAGCAGCTTGGGAATAGGGGTCAGTACAGATACGCAGTATTTT. This chain uses TRBV5-4 with TRBJ2-3, with D perhaps matching TRBD1 (5 bases). This CDR3 contains 16 residues. V gave up 0 bases and J gave up 3 bases, with 14 bases separating them. CDR1 and CDR2 (germline): SGHNT, YYREEE (reference sequence).